The source of this T cell receptor beta chain is a study of shared T cell receptors in the human thymus. Sequencing used immunoSEQ multiplex PCR; TCRdb keeps in-frame clones, though not all of them. The sample holds some 760,000 clones, approximately 83% seen once. Between the trimmed V and J ends, which lost 4 bases and 2 bases, there was a span of 17 bases. This CDR3 comprises 17 residues. Per the germline V gene, CDR1 is MNHNS and CDR2 is SASEGT. The same data also contributed to another study, on human thymus T cells. As reported in that work: Having surgery to correct congenital heart defects, healthy Finnish infants acted as the donors. Thymus was obtained from resections taken during corrective heart surgery. Unrelated people showed highly overlapping thymic repertoires, related research reported.

Sequenced sample: thymocytes. The receptor comes from a girl under three years old with a congenital heart defect. The chain is built from TRBV6-1 and TRBJ1-4; the D gene is possibly TRBD1 (6 bases). CDR3 in DNA: TGTGCCAGCAGTGCCGAAAGGCTACAGGGTACTAATGAAAAACTGTTTTTT. Protein sequence: CASSAERLQGTNEKLFF.